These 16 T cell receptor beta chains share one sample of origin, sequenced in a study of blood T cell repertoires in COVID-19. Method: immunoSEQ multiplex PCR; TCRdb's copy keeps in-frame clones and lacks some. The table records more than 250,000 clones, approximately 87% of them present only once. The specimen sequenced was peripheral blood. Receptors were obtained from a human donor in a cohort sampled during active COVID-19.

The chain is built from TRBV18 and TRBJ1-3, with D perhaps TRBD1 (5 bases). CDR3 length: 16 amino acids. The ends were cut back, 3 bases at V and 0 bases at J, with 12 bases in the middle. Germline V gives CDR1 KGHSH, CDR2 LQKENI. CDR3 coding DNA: TGTGCCAGCTCACCGTCACAGGTTAGCTCTGGAAACACCATATATTTT. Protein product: CASSPSQVSSGNTIYF.

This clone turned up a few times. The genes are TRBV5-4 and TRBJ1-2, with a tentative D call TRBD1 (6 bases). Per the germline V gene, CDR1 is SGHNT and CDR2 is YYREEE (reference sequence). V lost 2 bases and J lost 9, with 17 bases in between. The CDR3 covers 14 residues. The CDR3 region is CASSFWTVGYSYTF. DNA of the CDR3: TGTGCCAGCAGCTTCTGGACAGTCGGCTACAGCTACACCTTC.

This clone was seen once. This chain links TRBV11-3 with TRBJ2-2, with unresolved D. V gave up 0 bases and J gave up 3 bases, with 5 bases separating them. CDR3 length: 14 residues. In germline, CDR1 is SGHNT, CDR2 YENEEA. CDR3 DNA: TGTGCCAGCAGCTTAGATCCGGACACCGGGGAGCTGTTTTTT. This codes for CASSLDPDTGELFF.

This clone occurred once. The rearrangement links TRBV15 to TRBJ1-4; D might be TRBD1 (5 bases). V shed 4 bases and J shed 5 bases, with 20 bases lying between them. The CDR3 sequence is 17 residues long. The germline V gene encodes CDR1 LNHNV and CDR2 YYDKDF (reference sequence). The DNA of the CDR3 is TGTGCCACCAGCATTTCGACGGGGGGGATCTTAAATGAAAAACTGTTTTTT. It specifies CATSISTGGILNEKLFF.

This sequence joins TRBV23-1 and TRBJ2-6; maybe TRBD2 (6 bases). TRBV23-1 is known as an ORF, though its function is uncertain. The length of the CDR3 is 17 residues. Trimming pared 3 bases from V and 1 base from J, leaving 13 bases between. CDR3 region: CASSQEGRWSGANVLTF. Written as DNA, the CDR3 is TGCGCCAGCAGTCAGGAGGGGAGATGGTCTGGGGCCAACGTCCTGACTTTC.

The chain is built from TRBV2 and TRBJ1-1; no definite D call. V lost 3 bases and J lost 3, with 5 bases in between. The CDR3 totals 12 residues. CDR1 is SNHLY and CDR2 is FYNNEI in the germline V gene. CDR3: CASSDGYTEAFF. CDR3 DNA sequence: TGTGCCAGCAGTGACGGTTACACTGAAGCTTTCTTT.

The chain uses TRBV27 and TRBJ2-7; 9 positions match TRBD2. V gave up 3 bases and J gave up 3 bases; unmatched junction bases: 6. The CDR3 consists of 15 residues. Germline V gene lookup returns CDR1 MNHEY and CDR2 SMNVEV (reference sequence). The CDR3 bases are TGTGCCAGCAGTTTTCTGGCTAGCGGGGACTACGAGCAGTACTTC. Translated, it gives CASSFLASGDYEQYF.

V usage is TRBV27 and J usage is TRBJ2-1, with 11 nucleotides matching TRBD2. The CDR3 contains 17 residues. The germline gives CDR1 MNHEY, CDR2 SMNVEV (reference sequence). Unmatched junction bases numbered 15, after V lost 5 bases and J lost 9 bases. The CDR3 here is CASSPYRTLAGGSEQFF. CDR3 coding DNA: TGTGCCAGCAGTCCCTACCGTACTCTAGCGGGGGGTTCTGAGCAGTTCTTC.

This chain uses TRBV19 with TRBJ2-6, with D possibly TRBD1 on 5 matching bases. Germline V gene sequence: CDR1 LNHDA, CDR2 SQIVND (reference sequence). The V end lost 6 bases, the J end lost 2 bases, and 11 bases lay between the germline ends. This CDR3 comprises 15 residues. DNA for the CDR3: TGTGCCAGTAGGCAGGGAAATGCTGGGGCCAACGTCCTGACTTTC. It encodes CASRQGNAGANVLTF.

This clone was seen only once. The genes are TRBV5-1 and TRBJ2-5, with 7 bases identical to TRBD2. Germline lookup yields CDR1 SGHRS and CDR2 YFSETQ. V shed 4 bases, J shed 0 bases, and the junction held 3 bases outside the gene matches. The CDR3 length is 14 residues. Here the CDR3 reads CASSQSGDQETQYF. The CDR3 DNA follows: TGCGCCAGCAGCCAGAGCGGGGACCAAGAGACCCAGTACTTC. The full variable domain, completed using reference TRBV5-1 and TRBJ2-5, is KAGVTQTPRYLIKTRGQQVTLSCSPISGHRSVSWYQQTPGQGLQFLFEYFSETQRNKGNFPGRFSGRQFSNSRSEMNVSTLELGDSALYLCASSQSGDQETQYFGPGTRLLVL.

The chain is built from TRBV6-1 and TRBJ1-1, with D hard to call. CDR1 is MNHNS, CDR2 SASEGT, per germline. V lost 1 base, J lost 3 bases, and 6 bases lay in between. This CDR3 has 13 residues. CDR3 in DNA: TGTGCCAGCAGTGAAGTACAGTACACTGAAGCTTTCTTT. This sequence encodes CASSEVQYTEAFF.

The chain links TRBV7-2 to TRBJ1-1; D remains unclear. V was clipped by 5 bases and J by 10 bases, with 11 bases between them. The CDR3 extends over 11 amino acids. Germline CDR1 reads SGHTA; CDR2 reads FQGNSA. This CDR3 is CASSPDWRAFF. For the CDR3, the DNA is TGTGCCAGCAGCCCAGACTGGAGAGCTTTCTTT.

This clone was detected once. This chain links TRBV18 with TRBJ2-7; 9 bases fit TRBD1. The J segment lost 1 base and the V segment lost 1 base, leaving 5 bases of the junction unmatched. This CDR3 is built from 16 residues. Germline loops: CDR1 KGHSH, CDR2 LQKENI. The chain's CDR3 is CASSPRPGQGSYEQYF. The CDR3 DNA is TGTGCCAGCTCACCACGGCCGGGACAGGGATCCTACGAGCAGTACTTC. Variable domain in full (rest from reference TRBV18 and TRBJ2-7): NAGVMQNPRHLVRRRGQEARLRCSPMKGHSHVYWYRQLPEEGLKFMVYLQKENIIDESGMPKERFSAEFPKEGPSILRIQQVVRGDSAAYFCASSPRPGQGSYEQYFGPGTRLTVT.

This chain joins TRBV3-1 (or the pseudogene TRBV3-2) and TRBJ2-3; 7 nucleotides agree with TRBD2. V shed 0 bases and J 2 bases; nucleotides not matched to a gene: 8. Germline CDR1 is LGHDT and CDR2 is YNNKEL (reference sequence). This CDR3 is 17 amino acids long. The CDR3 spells CASSQDSPSGYTDTQYF. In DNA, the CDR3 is TGTGCCAGCAGCCAAGATTCCCCTAGCGGTTACACAGATACGCAGTATTTT.

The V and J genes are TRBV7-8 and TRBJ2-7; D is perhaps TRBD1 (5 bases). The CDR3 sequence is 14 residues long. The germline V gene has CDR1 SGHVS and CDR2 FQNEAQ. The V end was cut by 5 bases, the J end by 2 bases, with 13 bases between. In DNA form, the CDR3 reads TGTGCCAGCAGCCCGCGGACATTCGCCTACGAGCAGTACTTC. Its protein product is CASSPRTFAYEQYF.

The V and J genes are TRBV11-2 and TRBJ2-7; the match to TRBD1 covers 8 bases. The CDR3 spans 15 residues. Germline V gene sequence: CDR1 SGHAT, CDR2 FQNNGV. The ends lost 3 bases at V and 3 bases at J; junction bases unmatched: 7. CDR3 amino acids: CASSLEGQVIYEQYF. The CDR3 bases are TGTGCCAGCAGCTTGGAGGGACAGGTAATCTACGAGCAGTACTTC.